This TCR beta chain was captured by sequencing in a study of cytomegalovirus exposure and HLA in healthy donors. The junction had 8 bases not matched to a gene; V was cut back by 5 bases and J by 7 bases. The CDR3 totals 15 residues. Germline lookup yields CDR1 LNHDA and CDR2 SQIVND (reference sequence). 60 Vbeta and 13 Jbeta primers were used in PCR. TCRdb's copy holds only in-frame clones and misses some; the assay was immunoSEQ multiplex PCR. The sample is made up of 150,000 to 200,000 clones, and the top ten hold around 0.79% of it. J is TRBJ1-2 and V is TRBV19; 12 bases align to TRBD1. Material: PBMCs. This TCR was sampled from a woman aged 18-29 years in good health and CMV-seropositive. The CDR3 nucleotides are TGTGCCAGTAGTGCCTGGGACAGGGGGCTCGCTGGCTACACCTTC. Its protein product is CASSAWDRGLAGYTF.